This T cell receptor (beta chain) was observed in a study of T cell changes during pregnancy in multiple sclerosis. The method was immunoSEQ multiplex PCR; TCRdb's version includes in-frame clones alone and lacks a portion of them. The table shows tens of thousands of clones, with 90% to 95% occurring only once. The germline V gene has CDR1 SGHNT and CDR2 YYREEE (reference sequence). V trimming: 0 bases; J trimming: 4 bases; junction bases outside the gene matches: 2. The CDR3 totals 15 residues. The receptor comes from a female donor with multiple sclerosis, enrolled in a pregnancy study. The chain recombines TRBV5-4 with TRBJ2-7, with TRBD2 matching over 12 bases. The source was CD8+ T cells from peripheral blood mononuclear cells, collected in the second trimester of pregnancy. The CDR3 nucleotides read TGTGCCAGCAGCTTGGGCACTAGCGGGAGGTACGAGCAGTACTTC. Its translation: CASSLGTSGRYEQYF. Combining the CDR3 with reference TRBV5-4 and TRBJ2-7 gives the whole variable domain ETGVTQSPTHLIKTRGQQVTLRCSSQSGHNTVSWYQQALGQGPQFIFQYYREEENGRGNFPPRFSGLQFPNYSSELNVNALELDDSALYLCASSLGTSGRYEQYFGPGTRLTVT.